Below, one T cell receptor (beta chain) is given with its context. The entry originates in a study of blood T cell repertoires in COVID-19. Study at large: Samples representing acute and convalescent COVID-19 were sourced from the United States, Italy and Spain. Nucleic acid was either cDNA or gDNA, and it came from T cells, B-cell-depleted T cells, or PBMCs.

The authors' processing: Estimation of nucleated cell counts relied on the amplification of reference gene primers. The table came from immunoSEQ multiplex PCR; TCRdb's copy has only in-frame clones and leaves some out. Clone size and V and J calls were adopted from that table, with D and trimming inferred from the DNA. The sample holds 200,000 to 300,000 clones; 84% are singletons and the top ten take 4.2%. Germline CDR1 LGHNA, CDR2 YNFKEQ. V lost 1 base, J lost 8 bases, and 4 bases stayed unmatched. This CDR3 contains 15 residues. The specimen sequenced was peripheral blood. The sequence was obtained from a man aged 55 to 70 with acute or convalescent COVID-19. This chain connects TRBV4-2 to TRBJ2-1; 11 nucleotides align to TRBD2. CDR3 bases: TGTGCCAGCAGCCAAGGTAGGACTAGCGGGCATGAGCAGTTCTTC. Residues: CASSQGRTSGHEQFF.